This T cell receptor beta chain was documented in a study of blood T cells in healthy people across ages. Study context: Template switching recovered approximately one barcoded beta molecule for every two T cells.

Whole-study results and caveats: Any conclusive comparison of naive versus antigen-experienced cells was prevented by using unsorted PBMCs. The study found TCR beta diversity correlated strongly with naive T cell percentage.

V dropped 10 bases and J dropped 5; count of bases not matched to a gene: 14. Per germline, CDR1 LNHDA and CDR2 SQIVND (reference sequence). The CDR3 length is 15 residues. Together with a sample-barcoded 5' primer, a J-beta primer mix was included in a second PCR lasting 7 to 11 cycles. A template-switch adaptor with 12 random nucleotides tagged each cDNA molecule. TCRdb reanalysed the 5' RACE reads using MiXCR and keeps one entry per CDR3 protein. The table lists around 1.7 million distinct CDR3 sequences, about 28% of them singletons. As for this clonotype: The antigen remains undetermined.

Sequencing was performed on blood. The genes are TRBV19 and TRBJ2-1; 7 nucleotides agree with TRBD1. The receptor comes from a woman in her thirties in good health. The chain's CDR3 is CAIDKQQGQNNEQFF. The CDR3, as DNA: TGTGCCATAGATAAACAACAGGGGCAAAACAATGAGCAGTTCTTC.